The rows below give T cell receptor beta chains drawn from one sample of a study of cytomegalovirus exposure and HLA in healthy donors. The data were produced by immunoSEQ multiplex PCR, yet TCRdb's version contains in-frame clones alone and is incomplete. The sample carries tens of thousands of clones, over 60% recorded once. Material for sequencing was PBMCs. The receptors stem from a man in his sixties in good health and CMV-seronegative. Both conserved end residues are part of each CDR3. A D gene is named only where the DNA matches it firmly. Clone size is given for some rows only: seen once, a few or many times, or a class if the clone is expanded.

TRBV27	TRBJ2-1	-	TRBD2	TGTGCCAGCAGGGCTAGCGGGGCCAGGAATGAGCAGTTCTTC	CASRASGARNEQFF
TRBV7-3	TRBJ2-5	-	TRBD2	TGTGCCAGCAGCTCAATAGCGGGGGGACAAGAGACCCAGTACTTC	CASSSIAGGQETQYF
TRBV11-2	TRBJ2-7	few	-	TGTGCCAGCAGCTTGTTGACAGGTCAGAGCGAGCAGTACTTC	CASSLLTGQSEQYF
TRBV6-6	TRBJ2-1	-	-	TGTGCCAGCAGTTACGTGGCAAACAATGAGCAGTTCTTC	CASSYVANNEQFF
TRBV18	TRBJ2-7	-	-	TGTGCCAGCTCACCAGACAGTACCTACGAGCAGTACTTC	CASSPDSTYEQYF
TRBV2	TRBJ1-2	few	-	TGTGCCAGCAGTGAAACAGGGTATGGCTACACCTTC	CASSETGYGYTF
TRBV6-6	TRBJ2-7	once	TRBD1	TGTGCCAGCAGTTACATTTCCGGGACAGCTAATTACGAGCAGTACTTC	CASSYISGTANYEQYF
TRBV6-5	TRBJ2-1	-	-	TGTGCCAGCAGTTACTCGGGACTCATCTTCTTC	CASSYSGLIFF
TRBV9	TRBJ1-2	-	TRBD1	TGTGCCAGCAGCGCATACGGTATGACAGGGGGCGACTATGGCTACACCTTC	CASSAYGMTGGDYGYTF
TRBV11-1	TRBJ2-3	-	-	TGTGCCAGCAGCTTAGCCCTGTGGCAAACAGATACGCAGTATTTT	CASSLALWQTDTQYF
TRBV5-1	TRBJ1-2	once	-	TGCGCCAGCAGCTTGGACCAGGGATACGATGGCTACACCTTC	CASSLDQGYDGYTF
TRBV7-9	TRBJ2-3	-	-	TGTTCCAGCAGCTTAGTACAAAATACGCAGTATTTT	CSSSLVQNTQYF
TRBV12-5	TRBJ1-5	few	-	TGTGCTAGTGGTTTGGTACAGGAACAGGGACGGCAGCCCCAGCATTTT	CASGLVQEQGRQPQHF
TRBV5-3	TRBJ1-2	many	-	TGTGCCAGAAGCTTGGGGCCGAAATGCCTCTACACCTTC	CARSLGPKCLYTF
TRBV9	TRBJ1-5	-	TRBD1	TGTGCCAGCGGCGAAGGAGACAGGGGAAATCAGCCCCAGCATTTT	CASGEGDRGNQPQHF
TRBV2	TRBJ1-5	-	TRBD1	TGTGCCAGCAGGGACAGGGGCAATCAGCCCCAGCATTTT	CASRDRGNQPQHF
TRBV6-1	TRBJ1-6	few	-	TGTGCCAGCAGTGAATATTATGACAGACCCTATAATTCACCCCTCCACTTT	CASSEYYDRPYNSPLHF
TRBV7-9	TRBJ2-1	-	TRBD1	TGTGCCAGCAGCTTATCCGGGGACAGGGACAATGAGCAGTTCTTC	CASSLSGDRDNEQFF
TRBV6-5	TRBJ2-7	-	-	TGTGCCAGCAGTTACGGCAGGGCGTCCTACGAGCAGTACTTC	CASSYGRASYEQYF
TRBV2	TRBJ2-2	-	TRBD1	TGTGCCAGCAGTGGAGGAGACAGGGGGCGCGGGGAGCTGTTTTTT	CASSGGDRGRGELFF
TRBV29-1	TRBJ1-2	-	-	TGCAGCGCCCGGTTTAACTATGGCTACACCTTC	CSARFNYGYTF
TRBV7-6	TRBJ2-2	-	-	TGTGCCAGCAGTTATCTCGGGGTTGGCGGGGAGCTGTTTTTT	CASSYLGVGGELFF
TRBV9	TRBJ1-4	-	TRBD1	TGTGCCAGCAGCCCACGCGTCGGGGACAGAGTGTTTTTT	CASSPRVGDRVFF
TRBV19	TRBJ1-6	-	-	TGTGCCAGTAGATATGCGGCGGGACTCTATAATTCACCCCTCCACTTT	CASRYAAGLYNSPLHF
TRBV19	TRBJ1-1	few	-	TGTGCCAGTAGTACAATCACAGGGACTGAAGCTTTCTTT	CASSTITGTEAFF
TRBV4-1	TRBJ2-5	-	-	TGCGCCAGCGGAGACTCACAAGAGACCCAGTACTTC	CASGDSQETQYF